What follows are 5 T cell receptor beta chains derived from one specimen sequenced in a study of T cells after yellow fever vaccination. TCRdb re-called the 5' RACE reads through MiXCR, storing one row per CDR3 protein. The repertoire holds approximately 74,000 distinct CDR3 sequences, approximately 5.9% seen once, with roughly 2.2% in the top ten. This sample comprised CD4+ T cells sorted from PBMCs, obtained less than 18 days after the first yellow fever vaccination. The origin of the receptors is a man aged 18 to 29 who received the YFV17D yellow fever vaccine.

This clonotype was recorded many times. A read error may produce the germline difference seen at one junction end. The gene calls are TRBV24-1 and TRBJ2-7; 9 bases map to TRBD1. The CDR3 consists of 15 residues. Germline V gene data show CDR1 as KGHDR and CDR2 as SFDVKD. This CDR3 is CATSDLRQGGNEEYF. CDR3 nucleotide sequence: TGTGCCACCAGTGATCTTAGACAGGGGGGCAACGAGGAGTACTTC.

The sample holds many counts of this clonotype. The genes are TRBV5-1 and TRBJ2-1; 7 nucleotides align to TRBD1. V shed 4 bases, J shed 2 bases, and the junction held 6 bases outside the gene matches. The CDR3 has 15 residues. Germline lookup yields CDR1 SGHRS and CDR2 YFSETQ. The CDR3 loop reads CASSPSGQTYNEQFF. CDR3 DNA sequence: TGCGCCAGCAGCCCCTCGGGACAGACCTACAATGAGCAGTTCTTC.

This clonotype showed up many times. This chain links TRBV7-9 with TRBJ1-1; D is perhaps TRBD1 (5 bases). Trimming left V 5 bases short and J 1 base short, with 17 bases between. The germline V gene encodes CDR1 SEHNR and CDR2 FQNEAQ (reference sequence). The CDR3 runs to 16 residues. The CDR3 nucleotides read TGTGCCAGCAGCCCAATGGGGCGGGGACGGAACACTGAAGCTTTCTTT. This translates into CASSPMGRGRNTEAFF.

In this sample, this clonotype turned up many times. This chain uses TRBV4-3 with TRBJ2-1; TRBD2 aligns across 7 bases. The CDR3 extends over 17 amino acids. CDR1 is LGHNA and CDR2 is YSLEER in the germline V gene. The trim removed 6 bases at V and 9 bases at J, leaving 20 bases unmatched. The CDR3 protein is CASSRGTTRWAASEQFF. In DNA form, the CDR3 reads TGCGCCAGCAGTCGAGGGACTACACGATGGGCGGCGAGTGAGCAGTTCTTC.

Ten or more counts support this clonotype. The chain has TRBV5-1 and TRBJ2-1; TRBD2 matches 9 bases. The CDR3 is made up of 15 amino acids. Germline V lookup: CDR1 SGHRS, CDR2 YFSETQ. V trimming: 4 bases; J trimming: 9 bases; junction bases outside the gene matches: 11. The CDR3 DNA sequence: TGCGCCAGCAGCCGGGACCTAGCGGGGTCCTTTGAGCAGTTCTTC. It codes for CASSRDLAGSFEQFF.